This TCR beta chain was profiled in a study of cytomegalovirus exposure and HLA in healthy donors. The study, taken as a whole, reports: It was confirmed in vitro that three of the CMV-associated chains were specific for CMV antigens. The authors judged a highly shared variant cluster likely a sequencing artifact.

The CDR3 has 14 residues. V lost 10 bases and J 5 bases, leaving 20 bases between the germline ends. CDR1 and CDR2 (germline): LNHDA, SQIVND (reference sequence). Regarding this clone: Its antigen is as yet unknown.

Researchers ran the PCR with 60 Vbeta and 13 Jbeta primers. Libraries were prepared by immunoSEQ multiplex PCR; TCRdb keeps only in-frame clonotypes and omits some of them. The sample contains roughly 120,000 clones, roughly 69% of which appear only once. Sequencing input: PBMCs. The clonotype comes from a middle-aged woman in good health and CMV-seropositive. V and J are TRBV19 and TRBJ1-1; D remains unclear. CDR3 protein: CATLGVGVGTEAFF. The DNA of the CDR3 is TGTGCCACCCTTGGCGTCGGGGTTGGTACTGAAGCTTTCTTT.